Presented here are 10 T cell receptor beta chains from one specimen sequenced in a study of blood T cell repertoires in COVID-19. Sequenced by immunoSEQ multiplex PCR; TCRdb stores in-frame clones only, minus some. The sample consists of fewer than 90,000 clones, about 95% of them appearing once. The sequencing input was peripheral blood. The receptors derive from a human donor with active COVID-19. The donor label of this sample is uncertain.

The rearrangement joins TRBV9 to TRBJ2-2; 8 nucleotides line up with TRBD1. The ends lost 2 bases at V and 6 bases at J; junction bases unmatched: 15. Germline V gene data show CDR1 as SGDLS and CDR2 as YYNGEE. The CDR3 covers 18 residues. Here the CDR3 reads CASSVKIRGQGKSGELFF. Written as DNA, the CDR3 is TGTGCCAGCAGCGTCAAAATCAGGGGGCAGGGAAAGTCCGGGGAGCTGTTTTTT.

The chain has TRBV9 and TRBJ1-6, with 7 bases matching TRBD1. Germline CDR1 SGDLS, CDR2 YYNGEE. The V and J ends lost 4 bases and 7 bases, in that order; junction bases with no gene match: 14. The CDR3 spans 17 residues. The DNA of the CDR3 is TGTGCCAGCAGCACCCAAACCGAGGGGACAGCGAATTCACCCCTCCACTTT. It encodes CASSTQTEGTANSPLHF.

This clone occurred a few times. This rearrangement joins TRBV3-1 (or the pseudogene TRBV3-2) to TRBJ2-7; D ambiguous. V lost 2 bases, J lost 3 bases, and 5 bases lay in between. This CDR3 region has 12 residues. Germline lookup yields CDR1 LGHDT and CDR2 YNNKEL (reference sequence). The CDR3 bases are TGTGCCAGCAGCCAATCCCGCTACGAGCAGTACTTC. It encodes CASSQSRYEQYF.

The rearrangement uses TRBV24-1 and TRBJ2-3, with D possibly matching TRBD2 (8 bases). The germline CDR1 and CDR2 sequences are KGHDR and SFDVKD. CDR3 size: 16 residues. V lost 3 bases to trimming and J lost 2 bases, with 14 bases between them. The CDR3 reads CATSDGGGTDTDTQYF. CDR3 nucleotides: TGTGCCACCAGTGATGGCGGGGGGACAGACACAGATACGCAGTATTTT.

The chain is built from TRBV20-1 and TRBJ2-2, with 9 bases identical to TRBD2. CDR3 size: 14 residues. The junction had 3 bases not matched to a gene; V was cut back by 3 bases and J by 4 bases. Germline loops: CDR1 DFQATT, CDR2 SNEGSKA (reference sequence). In nucleotides, the CDR3 is TGCAGTGCTAGTCTAGCGGGACCCACCGGGGAGCTGTTTTTT. Residues: CSASLAGPTGELFF.

The V gene is TRBV6-6, the J gene TRBJ1-5; D remains ambiguous. The V end lost 6 bases, the J end lost 3 bases, and 9 bases lay between the germline ends. The CDR3 runs 13 residues. Germline V gene sequence: CDR1 MNHNY, CDR2 SVGAGI (reference sequence). The CDR3 region is CASSRGINQPQHF. The CDR3 region has the DNA TGTGCCAGCAGCCGGGGAATCAATCAGCCCCAGCATTTT.

The gene calls are TRBV6-4 and TRBJ2-3, with D possibly matching TRBD1 (6 bases). The CDR3 consists of 15 residues. CDR1 and CDR2 (germline): MRHNA, SNTAGT. Deletions cut 2 bases from V and 6 bases from J, with 15 bases between. In nucleotides, the CDR3 is TGTGCCAGCAGTGACCGGGGACATGTGGCGGATACGCAGTATTTT. Protein product: CASSDRGHVADTQYF.

This chain uses TRBV28 with TRBJ2-1; maybe TRBD2 (5 bases). Germline values: CDR1 MDHEN, CDR2 SYDVKM. Trimming left V 3 bases short and J 9 bases short, with 9 bases between. This CDR3 region has 12 residues. This CDR3 reads CASSLEVGEQFF. CDR3 sequence (DNA): TGTGCCAGCAGTTTGGAGGTGGGTGAGCAGTTCTTC.

The DNA for the CDR3 is TGTGCCAGCAGCTTAGCTGTCAGTGAATACTACGAGCAGTACTTC. It codes for CASSLAVSEYYEQYF. J is TRBJ2-7 and V is TRBV7-9; D remains unclear. Germline CDR1 and CDR2: SEHNR and FQNEAQ (reference sequence). The CDR3 runs to 15 residues. V was pared by 0 bases and J by 3 bases, with 12 bases between.

The rearrangement joins TRBV6-6 to TRBJ1-4; D is perhaps TRBD1 (6 bases). CDR1 is MNHNY and CDR2 is SVGAGI in the germline V gene (reference sequence). V was trimmed by 6 bases and J by 10 bases, leaving 15 bases between them. This CDR3 has 13 residues. CDR3 residues: CASSPYGGSKLFF. In DNA, the CDR3 is TGTGCCAGCAGCCCATATGGGGGCTCAAAACTGTTTTTT.